The rows below give T cell receptor beta chains drawn from one sample of a study of read filtering for tumor transcriptome and immune sequencing. Using its own MiXCR run on the reads, TCRdb lists one record per CDR3 protein. In the table there are 30,000 to 40,000 distinct CDR3 sequences, 12% to 15% of which are singletons. Sequencing was carried out using a population of CD138-negative cells sorted from bone marrow. Receptors were obtained from a donor over 35 with multiple myeloma. Each CDR3 is given with its conserved first and last residue. Fields, in order: V gene, J gene, CDR3 protein.

>TRBV7-2|TRBJ2-3
CASSFSGGDSDTQYF
>TRBV3-2|TRBJ2-1
CASSRRGLAGSSYNEQFF
>TRBV29-1|TRBJ2-1
CSVLAGGPNNEQFF
>TRBV24-1|TRBJ2-2
CATSARGRGSYTGELFF
>TRBV10-3|TRBJ2-3
CAISYGADTQYF
>TRBV7-2|TRBJ1-2
CASSLGHTGQNYGYTF
>TRBV2|TRBJ1-5
CASSERGYSNQPQHF
>TRBV5-1|TRBJ2-5
CASSPGLARQETQYF
>TRBV14|TRBJ2-5
CASSQVGSLAMETQYF
>TRBV20-1|TRBJ2-3
CSATGRVADTQYF
>TRBV5-1|TRBJ1-1
CASSPGQGAIRSTEAFF
>TRBV2|TRBJ2-7
CASSDGGSSHEQYF
>TRBV20-1|TRBJ2-7
CSADRDRYYEQYF
>TRBV3-1|TRBJ2-1
CASSPRGGSSYNEQFF
>TRBV3-1|TRBJ2-1
CASSQDGRGAYNEQFF
>TRBV7-2|TRBJ2-3
CASSYAGGQVDTQYF
>TRBV7-9|TRBJ1-4
CASSFRTDEKLFF
>TRBV5-1|TRBJ2-2
CASSLTTGELFF
>TRBV9|TRBJ2-1
CASSDPSSSYNEQFF
>TRBV9|TRBJ2-2
CASSVEGGSTGELFF
>TRBV10-3|TRBJ1-5
CAVGGASNQPQHF
>TRBV6-1|TRBJ1-2
CASSTDETGKFGGYTF
>TRBV11-2|TRBJ2-7
CASSQERGETYEQYF
>TRBV10-3|TRBJ2-1
CAIKGAGTLPYNEQFF